The TCR beta chain under discussion was sequenced for a study of blood T cells in healthy people across ages. V dropped 5 bases and J dropped 4; count of bases not matched to a gene: 10. Germline V gene sequence: CDR1 MDHEN, CDR2 SYDVKM. This CDR3 is built from 16 residues. A J-beta primer mix and a sample-barcoded 5' primer were used in a second PCR of about 7 to 12 cycles. TCRdb reprocessed the 5' RACE reads with MiXCR, giving one entry per CDR3 protein. The sample shows nearly 800,000 distinct CDR3 sequences, 20% to 25% of them seen only once. Worth noting for this clonotype: Its specificity is not known.

Study outcomes and limitations: Lack of knowledge of donor CMV status possibly confounded expanded clonotype changes.

This sample was shared with a second study, whose subject was T cells of mothers and their children.

The chain combines TRBV28 with TRBJ2-1; TRBD1 matches at 8 bases. The receptor's source is a boy aged 10-17 years in good health. Sequenced material: blood. The CDR3 protein is CASSERQGPIYNEQFF. In nucleotides, the CDR3 is TGTGCCAGCAGTGAAAGACAGGGGCCTATTTACAATGAGCAGTTCTTC.